The clone carrying this T cell receptor beta chain was recorded at least ten times. Antigen: not known. Profiling relied on immunoSEQ multiplex PCR, and the TCRdb table lists in-frame clones only, not all of them. The data show around 35,000 clones, none appearing only once, with 6.5% to 7% held by the ten largest. From germline, CDR1 is LNHDA and CDR2 SQIVND (reference sequence). This CDR3 is 16 amino acids long. Trimming at V came to 5 bases and at J to 4 bases, leaving 8 bases not matched to a gene. The data originate from a study of T cells after posttransplantation cyclophosphamide. Study results and caveats: TRB clonality was highly associated with recipient CMV seropositivity and reactivation. Tissue-infiltrating T cells from skin or gut overlapped little with blood T cells. Later post-transplant blood repertoires were often dominated by donor CD8+ memory clones.

The sequencing input was PBMCs. The chain has TRBV19 and TRBJ2-2; 9 bases match TRBD2. The receptor's source is a woman between 45 and 60 years old in good health and a related stem cell transplant donor. CDR3 amino acids: CASSLERLAVTGELFF. Written as DNA, the CDR3 is TGTGCCAGTAGTCTGGAACGACTAGCGGTCACCGGGGAGCTGTTTTTT.